The subject of this entry is one TCR beta chain. What it recognizes is unknown. Researchers made TCR beta libraries by using iRepertoire HTBI primers and running Arm-PCR on CDR3 regions. Study processing details: Sample data revealed roughly 62 TRBV and under 15 TRBJ segments. MiXCR, run by TCRdb on the multiplex PCR reads, gives a single entry per CDR3 protein. TCRdb's processing, not the study's, gives the V and J calls here. The data show roughly 500,000 distinct CDR3 sequences, with approximately 13% seen just once and roughly 9.7% held by the top ten. This entry belongs to a study of regulatory T cells in long-lasting Graves disease. Trimming removed 5 bases at V and 9 bases at J, with 20 bases between. CDR3 length: 15 residues. Germline V gene data show CDR1 as MNHEY and CDR2 as SVGEGT. Points from the study as a whole: It was possible that the small sample size reduced accuracy. The study found persistent patients shared more public clonotypes (roughly 3,000) than new patients (nearly 1,000).

This sample's time point: newly diagnosed GD, antithyroid drugs for less than 3 months. Researchers made the TCR library from RNA that was extracted from PBMCs. These data also formed part of another study, on T cells in Graves' hyperthyroidism and ophthalmopathy.

Here the sequenced sample was peripheral blood mononuclear cells (PBMCs), taken at new diagnosis, from a patient treated with antithyroid drugs. This TCR came from a man aged 30 to 45 with Graves disease. J is TRBJ1-5 and V is TRBV6-2 or TRBV6-3, with no clear D. The CDR3 region has the DNA TGTGCCAGCAGTCCCTCTAGAGGGTCTACGGGGCCCCAGCATTTT. Amino acid sequence: CASSPSRGSTGPQHF.